A single sample gave rise to the 27 T cell receptor beta chains below, sequenced in a study of early stage breast cancer tumors (TCRdb year 2017). The method behind the library was the immunoSEQ multiplex PCR assay. In its TCRdb copy, this immuneACCESS table keeps in-frame sequences only and misses some clones. Where compared with another copy, unresolved V genes explain less than half of these, and the others have no known cause. This sample is represented by about 50,000 clones; around 80% of them were singletons. The top ten constitute 3.4% of the sample. The sequenced sample was blood. These receptor sequences come from a person aged 40 to 49 with breast cancer.

This clone is deemed medium-sized. J is TRBJ2-5 and V is TRBV6-5, with 10 bases that match TRBD2. CDR1 is MNHEY and CDR2 is SVGAGI in the germline V gene. The CDR3 runs 15 residues. J was trimmed by 6 bases and V by 2 bases; bases with no gene match: 6. The CDR3, as DNA: TGTGCCAGCAGTTACGAGCGGGAGGGCCGAAAGACCCAGTACTTC. Protein: CASSYEREGRKTQYF.

This clone occurred once. The CDR3 protein is CASSPHLAHTDTQYF. Written as DNA, the CDR3 is TGTGCCAGCAGCCCTCATCTAGCGCACACAGATACGCAGTATTTT. The chain joins TRBV21-1 to TRBJ2-3; the table names TRBD2, a call not compared with the DNA. TRBV21-1 is described as a pseudogene. The CDR3 has 15 residues.

The genes are TRBV5-1 and TRBJ2-1, with D uncertain. The CDR3 sequence is 13 residues long. V dropped 4 bases and J dropped 0 bases, with 5 bases sitting between them. CDR1 and CDR2 (germline): SGHRS, YFSETQ. The CDR3 loop is CASSMSSYNEQFF. The CDR3 DNA reads as TGCGCCAGCAGCATGAGCTCCTACAATGAGCAGTTCTTC.

This clone was seen a single time. V usage is TRBV5-6 and J usage is TRBJ2-5; D is undetermined. This CDR3 is built from 15 residues. Germline-derived CDR1 and CDR2 are SGHDT and YYEEEE. The germline V and J ends were trimmed by 3 bases and 4 bases, with 16 bases remaining between them. The CDR3 bases are TGTGCCAGCAGCTCCCCGGACCCGGGCAGAGAGACCCAGTACTTC. It codes for CASSSPDPGRETQYF.

The V call is TRBV6-5, the J call TRBJ2-3; 7 bases are a match to TRBD2. V lost 10 bases to trimming and J lost 0 bases; unmatched junction nucleotides: 7. The CDR3 is 14 amino acids. The V gene's germline CDR1 is MNHEY and CDR2 SVGAGI. DNA for the CDR3: TGTGCCACCTCCTCTAGCGGAAGCACAGATACGCAGTATTTT. It specifies CATSSSGSTDTQYF.

The chain links TRBV7-2 to TRBJ2-5, with D hard to call. This CDR3 contains 11 residues. Trimming shortened V by 4 bases and J by 7 bases, and 7 bases separated the two germline ends. CDR1 SGHTA and CDR2 FQGNSA come from the germline V gene. In DNA form, the CDR3 reads TGTGCCAGCAGCTCGCAGGTGACCCAGTACTTC. This translates into CASSSQVTQYF.

This clone has only one observation. The chain is built from TRBV10-2 and TRBJ1-6; D is possibly TRBD1 (6 bases). V lost 4 bases to trimming and J lost 8 bases, with 12 bases between them. The germline gives CDR1 WSHSY, CDR2 SAAADI. This CDR3 is built from 14 residues. Written as DNA, the CDR3 is TGCGCCAGCAGTGTGACAGGCTCTTATTCACCCCTCCACTTT. It is translated as CASSVTGSYSPLHF.

The chain has TRBV7-3 and TRBJ2-1; 9 nucleotides agree with TRBD2. This CDR3 is built from 18 residues. The V segment lost 8 bases and the J segment 6 bases; nucleotides outside the gene matches: 20. CDR1 and CDR2 (germline): SGHTA, FQGTGA. The DNA for the CDR3 is TGTGCCAGCTCAGCTTATAGGGCTAGCGGGAATCGAGGCAATGAGCAGTTCTTC. It yields the protein CASSAYRASGNRGNEQFF.

The chain uses TRBV6-1 and TRBJ2-3; unclear D gene. The germline V gene has CDR1 MNHNS and CDR2 SASEGT. Between the trimmed V and J ends, which lost 8 bases and 6 bases, there was a span of 6 bases. The CDR3 is 10 amino acids. CDR3 region: CASDRDTQYF. The CDR3 coding sequence is TGTGCCAGCGACCGGGATACGCAGTATTTT.

The V gene is TRBV6-6, the J gene TRBJ2-5; 7 bases match TRBD1. The CDR3 extends over 15 amino acids. The J segment lost 5 bases and the V segment lost 5 bases, leaving 11 bases of the junction unmatched. The germline V gene has CDR1 MNHNY and CDR2 SVGAGI (reference sequence). In DNA form, the CDR3 reads TGTGCCAGCAGTAACCAAGACAGGGATTGGGAGACCCAGTACTTC. Residues: CASSNQDRDWETQYF.

Only one count was recorded for this clone. The rearrangement uses TRBV7-2 and TRBJ2-1; tentatively, D is TRBD2 (5 bases). The germline CDR1 and CDR2 sequences are SGHTA and FQGNSA. V lost 6 bases to trimming and J lost 5 bases, with 11 bases between them. CDR3 length equals 13 residues. The CDR3 reads CASSGLGNNEQFF. The CDR3 region has the DNA TGTGCCAGCAGTGGACTGGGGAACAATGAGCAGTTCTTC.

The chain links TRBV7-2 to TRBJ1-2; D is uncertain. Germline V gene sequence: CDR1 SGHTA, CDR2 FQGNSA. Trimming stripped 1 base from V and 5 bases from J, with 8 bases between. The CDR3 is 13 residues long. The CDR3 protein is CASSLDPSYGYTF. Written as DNA, the CDR3 is TGTGCCAGCAGCTTAGACCCATCATATGGCTACACCTTC. The variable domain in full, with the rest retrieved from reference TRBV7-2 and TRBJ1-2, is GAGVSQSPSNKVTEKGKDVELRCDPISGHTALYWYRQSLGQGLEFLIYFQGNSAPDKSGLPSDRFSAERTGGSVSTLTIQRTQQEDSAVYLCASSLDPSYGYTFGSGTRLTVV.

The gene calls are TRBV19 and TRBJ2-2, with D maybe TRBD2 (6 bases). The CDR3 totals 15 residues. Deletions cut 2 bases from V and 4 bases from J, with 11 bases between. From germline, CDR1 is LNHDA and CDR2 SQIVND (reference sequence). CDR3 DNA sequence: TGTGCCAGTAGTATAATGGGGGGATCCACCGGGGAGCTGTTTTTT. Translated, it gives CASSIMGGSTGELFF. The variable domain in full, with the rest retrieved from reference TRBV19 and TRBJ2-2, is DGGITQSPKYLFRKEGQNVTLSCEQNLNHDAMYWYRQDPGQGLRLIYYSQIVNDFQKGDIAEGYSVSREKKESFPLTVTSAQKNPTAFYLCASSIMGGSTGELFFGEGSRLTVL.

The chain carries TRBV2 and TRBJ2-3, with a possible D match to TRBD1 (5 bases). V shed 4 bases and J shed 0 bases, with 8 bases lying between them. The CDR3 length is 14 residues. Germline CDR1 and CDR2: SNHLY and FYNNEI. The CDR3: CASSVDRSTDTQYF. The CDR3 nucleotides are TGTGCCAGCAGTGTCGACAGAAGCACAGATACGCAGTATTTT.

The chain is built from TRBV4-1 and TRBJ2-7, with 7 bases fitting TRBD1. Germline loops: CDR1 MGHRA, CDR2 YSYEKL. CDR3 length: 17 residues. V dropped 4 bases and J dropped 0; count of bases not matched to a gene: 12. The CDR3 region has the DNA TGCGCCAGCAGCCGGGATTCAGGGGGTGTTAGCTCCTACGAGCAGTACTTC. Amino acid sequence: CASSRDSGGVSSYEQYF.

J is TRBJ2-1 and V is TRBV27; D may correspond to TRBD1 or TRBD2 (5 bases each). Germline V gene data show CDR1 as MNHEY and CDR2 as SMNVEV (reference sequence). Trimming removed 2 bases from V and 0 bases from J, with 8 bases in between. CDR3 length: 15 residues. The CDR3 DNA sequence: TGTGCCAGCAGTTTAGAGGGGACCTCCTACAATGAGCAGTTCTTC. It encodes CASSLEGTSYNEQFF.

This sequence joins TRBV5-5 and TRBJ1-1; no clear D. Germline CDR1 and CDR2: SGHKS and YYEKEE (reference sequence). This CDR3 is 15 amino acids long. The ends were cut back, 0 bases at V and 3 bases at J, with 12 bases in the middle. The CDR3 nucleotides are TGTGCCAGCAGCTTGGACCCCAGTGAGTACACTGAAGCTTTCTTT. Amino acid sequence: CASSLDPSEYTEAFF.

This clone has more than one count but fewer than ten. The chain links TRBV5-6 to TRBJ1-3; possible D gene TRBD1, 6 bases. Looked up from germline, CDR1 is SGHDT and CDR2 is YYEEEE. V lost 0 bases and J lost 5, with 15 bases in between. CDR3 size: 16 residues. Here the CDR3 reads CASSLVGHTGRNTIYF. The CDR3 DNA sequence: TGTGCCAGCAGCTTGGTGGGGCACACAGGGAGAAACACCATATATTTT.

Concerning this clone: Other DNA sequences in the same sample also yield this CDR3. The V gene is TRBV18, the J gene TRBJ1-2; D gene unclear. The germline gives CDR1 KGHSH, CDR2 LQKENI. The V gene lost 2 bases and the J gene lost 1 base, with 5 bases spanning the gap. The CDR3 has 13 residues. CDR3 loop: CASSPGSNYGYTF. The CDR3 DNA sequence: TGTGCCAGCTCACCAGGCAGTAACTATGGCTACACCTTC.

This clone was found a few times. CDR3: CAWTAGGGWGEQYF. CDR3 bases: TGTGCCTGGACCGCTGGCGGGGGGTGGGGAGAGCAGTACTTC. The chain couples TRBV30 to TRBJ2-7; 8 nucleotides agree with TRBD2. Looked up from germline, CDR1 is GTSNPN and CDR2 is SVGIG (reference sequence). This CDR3 spans 14 amino acids. V lost 4 bases, J lost 7 bases, and 12 bases stayed unmatched.

The gene calls are TRBV7-2 and TRBJ2-7; possibly TRBD2 for D (6 bases). This CDR3 is 15 amino acids long. The germline V gene encodes CDR1 SGHTA and CDR2 FQGNSA. V was cut by 5 bases and J by 0 bases, with 14 bases left in between. The CDR3 loop is CASSHYRDSSYEQYF. CDR3 coding DNA: TGTGCCAGCAGCCATTACCGGGACTCCTCCTACGAGCAGTACTTC.

The rearrangement joins TRBV7-9 to TRBJ1-1, with D unresolved. Trimming cost V 5 bases and J 0 bases, with 7 bases left between them. CDR3 length: 13 residues. Germline CDR1 reads SEHNR; CDR2 reads FQNEAQ (reference sequence). In DNA form, the CDR3 reads TGTGCCAGCAGCGATGAAATGAACACTGAAGCTTTCTTT. It is translated as CASSDEMNTEAFF.

This clone has only one observation. The V gene is TRBV5-8, the J gene TRBJ2-1; 9 bases are shared with TRBD1. Germline V gives CDR1 SGHTS, CDR2 YDEGEE. V trimming: 4 bases; J trimming: 6 bases; junction bases outside the gene matches: 8. The length of the CDR3 is 15 residues. The CDR3 spells CASSMLGQGSNEQFF. CDR3 DNA sequence: TGTGCCAGCAGCATGTTGGGACAGGGCTCCAATGAGCAGTTCTTC.

The V and J genes are TRBV5-1 and TRBJ2-7; 10 positions agree with TRBD2. The V and J ends lost 0 bases and 5 bases, in that order; junction bases with no gene match: 5. CDR3 length: 15 residues. CDR1 is SGHRS and CDR2 is YFSETQ in the germline V gene. The CDR3 loop is CASSLGGLAVHEQYF. The CDR3 bases are TGCGCCAGCAGCTTGGGCGGACTAGCGGTCCACGAGCAGTACTTC.

The V call is TRBV16, the J call TRBJ1-4, with D possibly being TRBD1 (6 bases). Trimming removed 6 bases at V and 6 bases at J, with 17 bases between. The CDR3 is 15 residues long. Germline-derived CDR1 and CDR2 are KGHSY and FQNENV. This CDR3 is CASSQQGWVDEKLFF. The CDR3 DNA follows: TGTGCCAGCAGTCAACAGGGTTGGGTCGATGAAAAACTGTTTTTT. Filled out from reference TRBV16 and TRBJ1-4, the complete variable domain reads GEEVAQTPKHLVRGEGQKAKLYCAPIKGHSYVFWYQQVLKNEFKFLISFQNENVFDETGMPKERFSAKCLPNSPCSLEIQATKLEDSAVYFCASSQQGWVDEKLFFGSGTQLSVL.

The rearrangement joins TRBV4-1 to TRBJ2-3; 8 bases map to TRBD1. The V gene end was trimmed by 4 bases and the J gene end by 2 bases; junction bases not matched to a gene: 5. This CDR3 spans 15 amino acids. Germline CDR1 MGHRA, CDR2 YSYEKL. CDR3 bases: TGCGCCAGCAGCCTGGGACAGGTGAACACAGATACGCAGTATTTT. Its translation is CASSLGQVNTDTQYF.

The V and J genes are TRBV10-2 and TRBJ2-3; 10 positions match TRBD2. The CDR3 is 15 residues long. V lost 7 bases and J lost 3; bases outside the gene matches: 7. Looked up from germline, CDR1 is WSHSY and CDR2 is SAAADI. DNA of the CDR3: TGCGCCAGCAATAGAGCGGGAGGGCCAACAGATACGCAGTATTTT. Its protein is CASNRAGGPTDTQYF.